The 26 T cell receptor beta chains presented below share a single source sample, sequenced in a study of beta chain features in type 1 diabetes. Investigators reverse transcribed all isolated RNA, so they sequenced expressed TCRB transcripts. Here immunoSEQ multiplex PCR was the method, and the copy in TCRdb shows in-frame clones only, minus some. Among hundreds of thousands of clones listed, around 15% were seen once. Findings of the study overall: Among all four CD4+ subsets, Type 1 diabetes patients had TCRB CDR3s that were moderately but significantly shorter.

For these TCRs, the target antigens are not known. Sequenced sample: naive CD4+ T cells from blood. All receptors come from a man between 18 and 29 years old with type 1 diabetes.

This chain joins TRBV7-8 and TRBJ1-2, with a tentative D call TRBD1 (5 bases). Germline V CDR1 and CDR2: SGHVS, FQNEAQ. V shed 1 base and J shed 4 bases, with 10 bases lying between them. CDR3 length: 14 amino acids. The CDR3 sequence: CASSLEGTRYGYTF. For the CDR3, the DNA is TGTGCCAGCAGCTTAGAGGGGACGCGCTATGGCTACACCTTC.

The chain employs TRBV7-9 and TRBJ2-3; D unclear. V lost 2 bases and J lost 4, with 10 bases in between. The CDR3 is made up of 14 amino acids. The germline gives CDR1 SEHNR, CDR2 FQNEAQ (reference sequence). CDR3 nucleotide sequence: TGTGCCAGCAGCTTAATGACCCGAGCAGATACGCAGTATTTT. Its protein product is CASSLMTRADTQYF.

In regard to this clone: The identical CDR3 is also encoded by other nucleotide sequences in the sample. The chain carries TRBV10-3 and TRBJ2-7, with TRBD1 identical over 9 bases. The germline V gene has CDR1 ENHRY and CDR2 SYGVKD. CDR3 size: 14 residues. V was pared by 2 bases and J by 4 bases, with 3 bases of the junction left unmatched. For the CDR3, the DNA is TGTGCCATCAGTGAGGGACAGGGGCGATACGAGCAGTACTTC. It translates to CAISEGQGRYEQYF.

This sequence joins TRBV29-1 and TRBJ1-2, with unresolved D. The germline gives CDR1 SQVTM, CDR2 ANQGSEA. V lost 5 bases to trimming and J lost 6 bases, with 10 bases between them. CDR3 size: 11 residues. The DNA for the CDR3 is TGCAGCGTTCGGCCCAAGGATGGCTACACCTTC. This codes for CSVRPKDGYTF.

This clone showed up just a few times. CDR3 nucleotide sequence: TGTGCCTGGAGTCTCGATTTAGGGATCCAAGAGACCCAGTACTTC. The encoded protein is CAWSLDLGIQETQYF. V usage is TRBV30 and J usage is TRBJ2-5, with D hard to call. The CDR3 covers 15 residues. The V end lost 2 bases, the J end lost 1 base, and 14 bases lay between the germline ends. Looked up from germline, CDR1 is GTSNPN and CDR2 is SVGIG (reference sequence).

The V gene is TRBV30, the J gene TRBJ2-1; unclear D gene. This CDR3 comprises 11 residues. V lost 4 bases and J 3 bases, leaving 4 bases between the germline ends. The germline V gene has CDR1 GTSNPN and CDR2 SVGIG (reference sequence). The CDR3 nucleotides read TGTGCCTGGAACAGCTACAATGAGCAGTTCTTC. Protein: CAWNSYNEQFF.

The CDR3 here is CASSVDPTGRNEQYF. The CDR3 DNA follows: TGTGCCAGCAGCGTAGATCCGACAGGGAGAAACGAGCAGTACTTC. This chain links TRBV9 with TRBJ2-5; 7 positions agree with TRBD1. Near its end, the DNA agrees better with TRBJ2-7, so the J call may be wrong. Germline loops: CDR1 SGDLS, CDR2 YYNGEE. This CDR3 region has 15 residues.

This clone was seen a handful of times. The gene calls are TRBV14 and TRBJ1-1, with D possibly matching TRBD1 (5 bases). This CDR3 region has 13 residues. V was trimmed by 2 bases and J by 5 bases, leaving 9 bases between them. Germline CDR1 and CDR2: SGHDN and FVKESK. The CDR3 protein is CASSQNEGTEAFF. The CDR3 DNA reads as TGTGCCAGCAGCCAAAACGAGGGGACTGAAGCTTTCTTT.

A few counts support this clone. The same CDR3 arises from other DNA sequences in this sample as well. This chain links TRBV30 with TRBJ1-1; D ambiguous. CDR1 GTSNPN and CDR2 SVGIG come from the germline V gene (reference sequence). The CDR3 is made up of 12 amino acids. Trimming cost V 0 bases and J 1 base, with 3 bases left between them. In DNA form, the CDR3 reads TGTGCCTGGAGTGTGCGGAACACTGAAGCTTTCTTT. It codes for CAWSVRNTEAFF.

The sample holds a few counts of this clone. The rearrangement joins TRBV7-9 to TRBJ2-5; possible D gene TRBD2, 6 bases. The V end was cut by 4 bases, the J end by 2 bases, with 17 bases between. The CDR3 extends over 16 amino acids. Germline CDR1 is SEHNR and CDR2 is FQNEAQ (reference sequence). The DNA for the CDR3 is TGTGCCAGCAGCTCCGCGTGGGGGGAGGCACAAGAGACCCAGTACTTC. Translated, it gives CASSSAWGEAQETQYF.

The CDR3 spells CASSTWTGSYEQYF. Written as DNA, the CDR3 is TGCGCCAGCAGCACGTGGACAGGGAGCTACGAGCAGTACTTC. The gene calls are TRBV5-1 and TRBJ2-5, with 8 bases aligning to TRBD1. The DNA end is more similar to TRBJ2-7, so the J call may be wrong. The germline gives CDR1 SGHRS, CDR2 YFSETQ. The CDR3 runs to 14 residues.

This clone was found a few times. The J gene is TRBJ1-5, the V gene TRBV18, with 8 nucleotides matching TRBD1. The CDR3 is 18 amino acids. J gave up 2 bases and V 6 bases, and 15 bases lay outside the gene matches. CDR1 and CDR2 (germline): KGHSH, LQKENI. This CDR3 is CASSRGQGQWLGNQPQHF. The CDR3 DNA follows: TGTGCCAGCTCCCGCGGACAGGGACAGTGGCTGGGCAATCAGCCCCAGCATTTT. Based on the CDR3 plus reference TRBV18 and TRBJ1-5, the full variable domain is NAGVMQNPRHLVRRRGQEARLRCSPMKGHSHVYWYRQLPEEGLKFMVYLQKENIIDESGMPKERFSAEFPKEGPSILRIQQVVRGDSAAYFCASSRGQGQWLGNQPQHFGDGTRLSIL.

V is TRBV2 and J is TRBJ1-1; the D gene is possibly TRBD1 (6 bases). The CDR3 has 14 amino acids. Trimming cost V 4 bases and J 4 bases, with 13 bases left between them. The V gene's germline CDR1 is SNHLY and CDR2 FYNNEI. CDR3 region: CASSGRGGGTEAFF. In DNA form, the CDR3 reads TGTGCCAGCAGTGGCAGGGGAGGGGGCACTGAAGCTTTCTTT.

CDR3 DNA: TGTGCCGCTATAAGGGCTACCTACGAGCAGTACTTC. It encodes CAAIRATYEQYF. The chain links TRBV30 to TRBJ2-7; no clear D gene. CDR1 and CDR2 (germline): GTSNPN, SVGIG (reference sequence). Trimming removed 8 bases from V and 2 bases from J, with 13 bases in between. The CDR3 is 12 residues long.

The J gene is TRBJ2-7, the V gene TRBV11-3; no clear D. The CDR3 extends over 13 amino acids. Trimming took 0 bases from V and 8 from J, leaving 11 bases between them. CDR1 and CDR2 (germline): SGHNT, YENEEA. This CDR3 is CASSLDMAAKQYF. CDR3 nucleotides: TGTGCCAGCAGCTTAGATATGGCGGCAAAGCAGTACTTC.

The V gene is TRBV5-1, the J gene TRBJ2-2; D possibly uses TRBD1 or TRBD2 (5 bases each). The germline gives CDR1 SGHRS, CDR2 YFSETQ. The CDR3 spans 15 residues. V lost 0 bases, J lost 5 bases, and 11 bases lay in between. The CDR3 spells CASSLGVGPTGELFF. CDR3 nucleotides: TGCGCCAGCAGCTTGGGGGTGGGACCTACCGGGGAGCTGTTTTTT.

The chain links TRBV5-1 to TRBJ1-4; possibly TRBD1 for D (6 bases). Trimming removed 6 bases from V and 4 bases from J, with 13 bases in between. CDR3 length equals 14 residues. Per the germline V gene, CDR1 is SGHRS and CDR2 is YFSETQ. The CDR3 DNA is TGCGCCAGCAAGCCGGACAGTCTTAATGAAAAACTGTTTTTT. Translation gives CASKPDSLNEKLFF.

The chain links TRBV6-5 to TRBJ1-2, with D tentatively TRBD1 (6 bases). The V gene's germline CDR1 is MNHEY and CDR2 SVGAGI. V was shortened by 5 bases and J by 7 bases, with 17 bases between the two germline ends. CDR3 length equals 14 residues. CDR3 DNA: TGTGCCAGCAGTCAATTGGACAGCGGCCGTGGCTACACCTTC. It codes for CASSQLDSGRGYTF.

The CDR3 spells CASSPIDRGTEAFF. The CDR3 DNA reads as TGTGCCAGCAGCCCGATCGACAGGGGGACTGAAGCTTTCTTT. The chain couples TRBV4-2 to TRBJ1-1, with 9 bases identical to TRBD1. The V and J ends lost 4 bases and 5 bases, in that order; junction bases with no gene match: 5. Germline loops: CDR1 LGHNA, CDR2 YNFKEQ. The CDR3 sequence is 14 residues long.

V and J are TRBV7-2 and TRBJ2-5; a weak D match, TRBD2 (7 bases). The V gene's germline CDR1 is SGHTA and CDR2 FQGNSA. V gave up 5 bases and J gave up 4 bases, with 20 bases separating them. The CDR3 totals 16 residues. This chain's CDR3 is CASSRPGAGAGETQYF. The CDR3 DNA reads as TGTGCCAGCAGCCGCCCGGGGGCGGGGGCTGGAGAGACCCAGTACTTC.

The chain couples TRBV4-1 to TRBJ2-2; maybe TRBD1 (5 bases). This CDR3 comprises 13 residues. In germline, CDR1 is MGHRA, CDR2 YSYEKL. V was shortened by 1 base and J by 8 bases, with 8 bases between the two germline ends. The CDR3 DNA follows: TGCGCCAGCAGCCAAGCCGACAGAGGGGAGCTGTTTTTT. It encodes CASSQADRGELFF.

Only a few counts were recorded for this clone. The genes are TRBV18 and TRBJ1-3; D is unclear. In germline, CDR1 is KGHSH, CDR2 LQKENI. CDR3 length equals 14 residues. The V end lost 6 bases, the J end lost 0 bases, and 9 bases lay between the germline ends. CDR3 region: CASSVGHSGNTIYF. The CDR3 DNA reads as TGTGCCAGCTCGGTTGGGCACTCTGGAAACACCATATATTTT.

The chain is built from TRBV5-1 and TRBJ2-1; no definite D call. V dropped 1 base and J dropped 8 bases, with 7 bases sitting between them. Germline CDR1 SGHRS, CDR2 YFSETQ. This CDR3 spans 12 amino acids. CDR3 in DNA: TGCGCCAGCAGCTTGAAGAACCATGAGCAGTTCTTC. Its protein product is CASSLKNHEQFF.

V gene TRBV11-2 combines with J gene TRBJ1-6; D remains unclear. The length of the CDR3 is 12 residues. Germline CDR1 and CDR2: SGHAT and FQNNGV. V was trimmed by 4 bases and J by 5 bases, leaving 3 bases between them. CDR3 sequence: CASSSNNSPLHF. In nucleotides, the CDR3 is TGTGCCAGCAGCTCTAATAATTCACCCCTCCACTTT.

CDR3 region: CASSLGVGGEKLFF. CDR3 coding DNA: TGTGCCAGCAGCCTAGGGGTAGGAGGAGAAAAACTGTTTTTT. The rearrangement joins TRBV7-8 to TRBJ1-4; D possibly corresponds to TRBD1 (5 bases). CDR1 SGHVS and CDR2 FQNEAQ come from the germline V gene. CDR3 length: 14 residues. V gave up 5 bases and J gave up 8 bases, with 15 bases separating them.

The table lists this clone with a few counts. J is TRBJ1-6 and V is TRBV6-5, with TRBD1 as a possible D gene (5 bases). The CDR3 contains 15 residues. Germline V gene sequence: CDR1 MNHEY, CDR2 SVGAGI. Trimming left V 6 bases short and J 10 bases short, with 19 bases between. The CDR3 DNA reads as TGTGCCAGCAGGTCCCCGGGACCTAAGCTATCACCCCTCCACTTT. Its translation: CASRSPGPKLSPLHF.